This is a list of T cell receptor beta chains from one sample in a study of control samples from healthy donors and cancer patients. The table came from immunoSEQ multiplex PCR; TCRdb's copy has only in-frame clones and leaves some out. The sample lists 150,000 to 200,000 clones; about 92% were seen once. Sequencing was done on a sample of blood. These receptors all stem from a man aged 25-45 years in good health. Both conserved end residues are part of each CDR3. D genes are given only for firm matches. Size is stated for part of the rows, as once, few or many counts, or as a class when the clone is expanded.

D: NA; size: few; J: TRBJ2-1; V: TRBV7-9; DNA: TGTGCCAGCTCTTACAATGAGCAGTTCTTC; CDR3: CASSYNEQFF
D: NA; size: NA; J: TRBJ1-2; V: TRBV2; DNA: TGTGCCAGCAGTTCAACAGGGTTCGGCTATGGCTACACCTTC; CDR3: CASSSTGFGYGYTF
D: TRBD2; size: once; J: TRBJ2-2; V: TRBV9; DNA: TGTGCCAGCAGCGCGACTAGCGGGGGCCACACCGGGGAGCTGTTTTTT; CDR3: CASSATSGGHTGELFF
D: NA; size: once; J: TRBJ1-1; V: TRBV30; DNA: TGTGCCTGGAGTTTCGGCACGAACACTGAAGCTTTCTTT; CDR3: CAWSFGTNTEAFF
D: TRBD2; size: NA; J: TRBJ2-3; V: TRBV9; DNA: TGTGCCAGCAGCGTAGGGGTAGCGGGGGCCCCTAGGACAGATACGCAGTATTTT; CDR3: CASSVGVAGAPRTDTQYF
D: TRBD2; size: NA; J: TRBJ2-1; V: TRBV4-1; DNA: TGCGCCAGCACCCCGGGACTAGACCTTTACAATGAGCAGTTCTTC; CDR3: CASTPGLDLYNEQFF
D: NA; size: NA; J: TRBJ2-5; V: TRBV4-3; DNA: TGCGCCAGCAGCCCCGGACCATTCCAAGAGACCCAGTACTTC; CDR3: CASSPGPFQETQYF
D: NA; size: NA; J: TRBJ1-2; V: TRBV3-1/TRBV3-2; DNA: TGTGCCAGCAGCCCGCGGGGCGAAATGGGTGGCTACACCTTC; CDR3: CASSPRGEMGGYTF
D: NA; size: few; J: TRBJ1-1; V: TRBV2; DNA: TGTGCCAGCAGTGCTGGTCAGTCTTTAACTGAAGCTTTCTTT; CDR3: CASSAGQSLTEAFF
D: NA; size: NA; J: TRBJ2-1; V: TRBV15; DNA: TGTGCCACCAGCAGTGACATTGAGCAGTTCTTC; CDR3: CATSSDIEQFF
D: TRBD1; size: NA; J: TRBJ1-5; V: TRBV11-2; DNA: TGTGCCAGCAGCTGGGACAGTTATCAGCCCCAGCATTTT; CDR3: CASSWDSYQPQHF
D: NA; size: NA; J: TRBJ2-7; V: TRBV11-2; DNA: TGTGCCAGCAGCGCCTACAGGGGGGGTTCCTACGAGCAGTACTTC; CDR3: CASSAYRGGSYEQYF
D: NA; size: NA; J: TRBJ1-2; V: TRBV4-1; DNA: TGCGCCAGCAGCCAAGCGGGGGAAGCCCTAAACCCCTATGGCTACACCTTC; CDR3: CASSQAGEALNPYGYTF
D: NA; size: once; J: TRBJ1-6; V: TRBV19; DNA: TGTGCCAGTAGTCTACTCGGGTCCTATAATTCACCCCTCCACTTT; CDR3: CASSLLGSYNSPLHF
D: NA; size: once; J: TRBJ1-1; V: TRBV11-2; DNA: TGTGCCAGCAGCTTACTGGGAGGGGAGACTGAAGCTTTCTTT; CDR3: CASSLLGGETEAFF
D: NA; size: NA; J: TRBJ1-2; V: TRBV12-5; DNA: TGTGCTAGTGGCCCTGTGCCCGGGGGCTATGGCTACACCTTC; CDR3: CASGPVPGGYGYTF
D: NA; size: NA; J: TRBJ2-4; V: TRBV6-1; DNA: TGTGCCAGCAGTGAAAGCTTAGGGTGGGACATTCAGTACTTC; CDR3: CASSESLGWDIQYF
D: NA; size: NA; J: TRBJ2-7; V: TRBV19; DNA: TGTGCCAGTAGTATTAATTCCCCGGGCAGTCAGCAGTACTTC; CDR3: CASSINSPGSQQYF
D: TRBD1; size: NA; J: TRBJ2-1; V: TRBV9; DNA: TGTGCCAGCAGCGTAGAGGGGGCGAATGAGCAGTTCTTC; CDR3: CASSVEGANEQFF
D: TRBD1; size: NA; J: TRBJ1-1; V: TRBV7-2; DNA: TGTGCCAGCAGCTTAGGGGGACAGCCCTCGGGCACTGAAGCTTTCTTT; CDR3: CASSLGGQPSGTEAFF
D: TRBD2; size: NA; J: TRBJ2-1; V: TRBV4-1; DNA: TGCGCCAGCAGCCAAGGGGACTACTCCTACAATGAGCAGTTCTTC; CDR3: CASSQGDYSYNEQFF
D: TRBD1; size: NA; J: TRBJ1-2; V: TRBV28; DNA: TGTGCCAGCAAATCCGGGACAGGGGGCGATGGCTACACCTTC; CDR3: CASKSGTGGDGYTF
D: NA; size: NA; J: TRBJ2-3; V: TRBV5-1; DNA: TGCGCCAGCAGCTTGAACCTAGCCAGCACAGATACGCAGTATTTT; CDR3: CASSLNLASTDTQYF
D: TRBD1; size: NA; J: TRBJ2-7; V: TRBV29-1; DNA: TGCAGCGTTCTCCGGGACAGCCATTACGAGCAGTACTTC; CDR3: CSVLRDSHYEQYF
D: TRBD1; size: NA; J: TRBJ1-1; V: TRBV5-1; DNA: TGCGCCAGCAGCTCTTCCGGGACAGGGCCCACTGAAGCTTTCTTT; CDR3: CASSSSGTGPTEAFF
D: NA; size: NA; J: TRBJ2-7; V: TRBV11-2; DNA: TGTGCCAGCAGCTTAGTTTGGACAGAATCCTACGAGCAGTACTTC; CDR3: CASSLVWTESYEQYF
D: NA; size: NA; J: TRBJ2-7; V: TRBV5-1; DNA: TGCGCCAGCAGCCCGGACCTCCCCGAGCAGTACTTC; CDR3: CASSPDLPEQYF
D: NA; size: NA; J: TRBJ1-1; V: TRBV6-6; DNA: TGTGCCAGCAGTTACAGGCCAGGGGACACTGAAGCTTTCTTT; CDR3: CASSYRPGDTEAFF
D: NA; size: once; J: TRBJ2-4; V: TRBV7-9; DNA: TGTGCCAGCAGCTTATCTGGGAGCAGTCTAGCCAAAAACATTCAGTACTTC; CDR3: CASSLSGSSLAKNIQYF
D: TRBD1; size: NA; J: TRBJ1-2; V: TRBV11-2; DNA: TGTGCCAGCAGCTTAGTGGGACAGGGACATGGCTACACCTTC; CDR3: CASSLVGQGHGYTF
D: NA; size: NA; J: TRBJ1-2; V: TRBV30; DNA: TGTGCCTGGAGTGACGCGCTCATTTCCTATGGCTACACCTTC; CDR3: CAWSDALISYGYTF
D: NA; size: NA; J: TRBJ2-1; V: TRBV12-3/TRBV12-4; DNA: TGTGCCAGCAGCGACTCCTCCTACAATGAGCAGTTCTTC; CDR3: CASSDSSYNEQFF
D: NA; size: NA; J: TRBJ1-1; V: TRBV6-5; DNA: TGTGCCAGCAGCCCGCGTGGGGCGAGGGCTTTCTTT; CDR3: CASSPRGARAFF
D: TRBD2; size: NA; J: TRBJ2-1; V: TRBV19; DNA: TGTGCCAGTAGTATATCCAGCGGGAGCCTGGATGAGCAGTTCTTC; CDR3: CASSISSGSLDEQFF
D: NA; size: NA; J: TRBJ2-1; V: TRBV10-3; DNA: TGTGCCATCAGTGCCGGGGTCGATGAGCAGTTCTTC; CDR3: CAISAGVDEQFF
D: TRBD1; size: NA; J: TRBJ2-3; V: TRBV5-1; DNA: TGCGCCAGCAGCTGGACAGGGGGAGGTGCAGATACGCAGTATTTT; CDR3: CASSWTGGGADTQYF
D: NA; size: NA; J: TRBJ1-4; V: TRBV5-4; DNA: TGTGCCAGCAGCCCCGGGGCCCTTGCGGGCGGGGAAAAACTGTTTTTT; CDR3: CASSPGALAGGEKLFF
D: TRBD2; size: NA; J: TRBJ2-7; V: TRBV6-4; DNA: TGTGCCAGCAGTGCCGGGAGGGCCGGGGACGAGCAGTACTTC; CDR3: CASSAGRAGDEQYF
D: NA; size: NA; J: TRBJ1-2; V: TRBV4-1; DNA: TGCGCCAGCAGCCAAGGAAGGAGGGCAGGGGATGGCTACACCTTC; CDR3: CASSQGRRAGDGYTF
D: NA; size: NA; J: TRBJ2-5; V: TRBV10-3; DNA: TGTGCCATCAGCTTAACCCAAGAGACCCAGTACTTC; CDR3: CAISLTQETQYF
D: TRBD1; size: once; J: TRBJ1-3; V: TRBV4-3; DNA: TGCGCCAGCAGCCGAGATAGACAGGGCCTCTCTGGAAACACCATATATTTT; CDR3: CASSRDRQGLSGNTIYF
D: TRBD1; size: NA; J: TRBJ2-7; V: TRBV27; DNA: TGTGCCAGCAGTTTAAAACCGGGACAGGGGACGGTGTACGAGCAGTACTTC; CDR3: CASSLKPGQGTVYEQYF
D: TRBD2; size: NA; J: TRBJ2-1; V: TRBV20-1; DNA: TGCAGTGCTAGTAGCGGGCGGGGTTCGGATGAGCAGTTCTTC; CDR3: CSASSGRGSDEQFF
D: NA; size: few; J: TRBJ1-6; V: TRBV4-1; DNA: TGCGCCAGCAGCCAAGACCGGCATTCACCCCTCCACTTT; CDR3: CASSQDRHSPLHF